A selection of T cell receptor beta chains follows, all from one sample in a study of blood T cell repertoires in COVID-19. The assay was immunoSEQ multiplex PCR, and TCRdb's table has in-frame clones only and misses some. The sample includes 150,000 to 200,000 clones, about nine tenths of them seen just once. Sequencing input: PBMCs or T cells enriched from blood (not recorded which). The receptors shown here come from a woman aged 18-35 years who had recovered from COVID-19. Each CDR3 is given with its conserved first and last residue. D genes are given only for firm matches. Clone size, where shown, is once, few, many, or a class for clones that have expanded.

TRBV28,NA,TRBJ1-2,NA,TGTGCCAGCAGTCAGTGGCAGGCCCCGGCAGTGGATGGCTACACCTTC,CASSQWQAPAVDGYTF
TRBV6-7,NA,TRBJ1-6,NA,TGTGCCAGCCCCCCGGCGCCAGGGCGTCATTCACCCCTCCACTTT,CASPPAPGRHSPLHF
TRBV10-3,TRBD2,TRBJ2-5,NA,TGTGCCATCAGTGGGATAGCGGGGGCGGGGGAGACCCAGTACTTC,CAISGIAGAGETQYF
TRBV3-1/TRBV3-2,TRBD1,TRBJ1-1,NA,TGTGCCAGCAGCCAAGCGGGACAGCCGGCCACTGAAGCTTTCTTT,CASSQAGQPATEAFF
TRBV5-1,TRBD1,TRBJ2-7,NA,TGCGCCAGCAGCTTGGGCCAGGGGGCGTTCAGGTACGAGCAGTACTTC,CASSLGQGAFRYEQYF
TRBV5-1,NA,TRBJ1-1,NA,TGCGCCAGCAGCTTGAGTTTGGGGCTGAACACTGAAGCTTTCTTT,CASSLSLGLNTEAFF
TRBV19,NA,TRBJ2-7,once,TGTGCCAGTAGTATTAGACACCTATTTTACGAGCAGTACTTC,CASSIRHLFYEQYF
TRBV28,TRBD1,TRBJ1-5,NA,TGTGCCAGCAGTTTGGTGGCCGGGACAGGGAGTAATCAGCCCCAGCATTTT,CASSLVAGTGSNQPQHF
TRBV18,TRBD1,TRBJ1-2,NA,TGTGCCAGCTCACCGTCCGACAGGGCCTACGGCTACACCTTC,CASSPSDRAYGYTF
TRBV28,TRBD1,TRBJ1-2,NA,TGTGCCAGCAGCTCTGGAGGACAGGGATTTCTATTAGGCTACACCTTC,CASSSGGQGFLLGYTF
TRBV7-2,TRBD2,TRBJ2-1,few,TGTGCCAGCAACTTTGGGGGGGTTTCCGTTGAGCAGTTCTTC,CASNFGGVSVEQFF
TRBV18,NA,TRBJ2-1,NA,TGTGCCAGCTCACCACCGGAGGGGTCCAATGAGCAGTTCTTC,CASSPPEGSNEQFF
TRBV7-3,NA,TRBJ2-7,NA,TGTGCCAGCAGCTTAAGATCCGGTTACGAGCAGTACTTC,CASSLRSGYEQYF
TRBV9,TRBD1,TRBJ1-4,NA,TGTGCCAGCAGCCTTCGGACAGGGGAGGGAGAAAAACTGTTTTTT,CASSLRTGEGEKLFF
TRBV15,NA,TRBJ1-3,once,TGTGCCACCAACCCGGAGGCCTCTGGAAACACCATATATTTT,CATNPEASGNTIYF
TRBV5-1,NA,TRBJ1-2,NA,TGCGCCAGCAGCCCGGTGACACTGGAGGTGAACTATGGCTACACCTTC,CASSPVTLEVNYGYTF
TRBV7-9,NA,TRBJ2-7,NA,TGTGCCAGCAGCGTAGCCAGGGGGGCAACCTACGAGCAGTACTTC,CASSVARGATYEQYF
TRBV7-8,TRBD2,TRBJ2-1,NA,TGTGCCAGCAGCTTAGGACTAGCGAATGAGCAGTTCTTC,CASSLGLANEQFF
TRBV3-1/TRBV3-2,TRBD2,TRBJ2-3,NA,TGTGCCAGCAGCCAAGTATTAAGCGGGGGGGCCTCAGATACGCAGTATTTT,CASSQVLSGGASDTQYF
TRBV6-2/TRBV6-3,TRBD2,TRBJ2-7,NA,TGTGCCAGCAGTTACGATGGCGGGGGGGCCAGCGAGCAGTACTTC,CASSYDGGGASEQYF
TRBV18,TRBD1,TRBJ2-5,NA,TGTGCCAGCTCACCATGGACAGGGACCCAAGAGACCCAGTACTTC,CASSPWTGTQETQYF
TRBV7-9,NA,TRBJ1-4,NA,TGTGCCAGCAGCTTAGTTACAACTAATGAAAAACTGTTTTTT,CASSLVTTNEKLFF
TRBV5-8,NA,TRBJ2-3,NA,TGTGCCAGCAGCTTGGCTGTAGCCACAGATACGCAGTATTTT,CASSLAVATDTQYF
TRBV10-3,TRBD2,TRBJ2-1,NA,TGTGCCATCAGCCGACTAGCGGACTCCTACAATGAGCAGTTCTTC,CAISRLADSYNEQFF
TRBV5-4,TRBD2,TRBJ2-3,NA,TGTGCCAGCAGCTCACTGACTAGCGGGAGTGGGTGGGGCACAGATACGCAGTATTTT,CASSSLTSGSGWGTDTQYF
TRBV11-2,NA,TRBJ1-4,once,TGTGCCAGCAGCTTAACCAGGGAGGGGGGAGCTAATGAAAAACTGTTTTTT,CASSLTREGGANEKLFF
TRBV28,NA,TRBJ1-2,NA,TGTGCCAGCAAGCTCCGGGGAGTAGCTAACTATGGCTACACCTTC,CASKLRGVANYGYTF
TRBV11-3,NA,TRBJ2-2,NA,TGTGCCAGCAGCTCAGGGTTTGGCGGGGAGCTGTTTTTT,CASSSGFGGELFF
TRBV18,TRBD2,TRBJ2-5,NA,TGTGCCAGCTCACCTAATCTAGCGGCAGGACAAGAGACCCAGTACTTC,CASSPNLAAGQETQYF
TRBV7-9,NA,TRBJ2-1,NA,TGTGCCAGCAGCTTAACAAACTACAATGAGCAGTTCTTC,CASSLTNYNEQFF
TRBV19,NA,TRBJ1-4,NA,TGTGCCAGTAGTCCGCCACAGCGGGGTCGGGTTTTT,CASSPPQRGRVF
TRBV7-6,TRBD2,TRBJ2-3,NA,TGTGCCAGCAGCTATCGACTAGCGGGGGGCACAGATACGCAGTATTTT,CASSYRLAGGTDTQYF
TRBV2,TRBD1,TRBJ1-1,NA,TGTGCCAGCAGTGATACTCAACGACAGGGTCCGTGCTTT,CASSDTQRQGPCF
TRBV4-1,TRBD1,TRBJ1-4,NA,TGCGCCAGCAGCCAGCTTCGGACAGGGATGGTGAAAGGACTGTTTTTT,CASSQLRTGMVKGLFF
TRBV28,NA,TRBJ1-4,NA,TGTGCCAGCAGTTTATCGGTCGGGGTAAGCGTGGAAAAACTGTTTTTT,CASSLSVGVSVEKLFF
TRBV6-5,TRBD1,TRBJ1-2,NA,TGTGCCAGCAGTTGGACAGGGGATAACTATGGCTACACCTTC,CASSWTGDNYGYTF
TRBV7-9,NA,TRBJ1-4,NA,TGTGCCAGCAGCTTACGCGGGACGGGGGCAACTAATGAAAAACTGTTTTTT,CASSLRGTGATNEKLFF
TRBV19,TRBD1,TRBJ2-3,NA,TGTGCCAGTATAGGACAGGGCACAGATACGCAGTATTTT,CASIGQGTDTQYF
TRBV2,NA,TRBJ1-1,NA,TGTGCCAGCAGTGAAAGGTGGGACTTTCAGAACACTGAAGCTTTCTTT,CASSERWDFQNTEAFF
TRBV11-2,NA,TRBJ1-1,NA,TGTGCCAGCAGCGGCTCTGGAGGGAACACTGAAGCTTTCTTT,CASSGSGGNTEAFF
TRBV19,NA,TRBJ1-5,NA,TGTGCCAGTAGTGTTCAACACCTTAGCAATCAGCCCCAGCATTTT,CASSVQHLSNQPQHF
TRBV11-2,NA,TRBJ2-5,NA,TGTGCCAGCAGCTTAGAGTCCAGGGCGGGGGAGACCCAGTACTTC,CASSLESRAGETQYF
TRBV2,NA,TRBJ2-2,NA,TGTGCCAGCAGAACTACCGGGAGTAGGGGCCCGGGGTCCGGGGAGCTGTTTTTT,CASRTTGSRGPGSGELFF
TRBV4-2,TRBD1,TRBJ1-2,NA,TGTGCCAGCAGCCAAGGGTTGGGACAGGGGGATAACTATGGCTACACCTTC,CASSQGLGQGDNYGYTF
TRBV7-6,TRBD2,TRBJ2-1,NA,TGTGCCAGCAGCTTAGCAGCGGGGGAGCAGTTCTTC,CASSLAAGEQFF
TRBV11-2,TRBD2,TRBJ2-1,NA,TGTGCCAGCAGCGTACTCGGCGGGGGGGCGGGCGATGAGCAGTTCTTC,CASSVLGGGAGDEQFF
TRBV4-3,NA,TRBJ2-3,NA,TGCGCCAGCAGCCAAGATGGCCCCTCTCCGGGACTCACAGATACGCAGTATTTT,CASSQDGPSPGLTDTQYF
TRBV3-1/TRBV3-2,TRBD2,TRBJ2-5,NA,TGTGCCAGCAGCCCGGGACTAGCGGGGGGGTGGGTCGAGACCCAGTACTTC,CASSPGLAGGWVETQYF
TRBV28,NA,TRBJ1-1,NA,TGTGCCAGCAGTTTACAGGGGTGGGAAGCTTTCTTT,CASSLQGWEAFF
TRBV6-1,NA,TRBJ1-6,many,TGTGCCAGCAGTGAAACACAAGCAGGGAATTCACCCCTCCACTTT,CASSETQAGNSPLHF
TRBV6-2/TRBV6-3,NA,TRBJ2-7,NA,TGTGCCAGCAGTTACCAGGGGCTGGGAGAGCAGTACTTC,CASSYQGLGEQYF
TRBV27,NA,TRBJ2-3,NA,TGTGCCAGCAGCCGATACCAGGGTGGTACAGATACGCAGTATTTT,CASSRYQGGTDTQYF
TRBV11-1,NA,TRBJ2-1,NA,TGTGCCAGCAGCTTAGGACTCTCAGACAATGAGCAGTTCTTC,CASSLGLSDNEQFF
TRBV7-9,TRBD1,TRBJ1-1,NA,TGTGCCAGCAGCCGAACAGGGGTGGGAAATGCTTTCTTT,CASSRTGVGNAFF
TRBV28,TRBD1,TRBJ1-4,NA,TGTGCCAGCAGCCCTGGGACAGAGGATAGTGGAAAACTGTTTTTT,CASSPGTEDSGKLFF